These 24 T cell receptor beta chains were sequenced from one sample in a study of T cell repertoires in cytomegalovirus infection. The antigens of these receptors remain unknown. TCRdb re-called the reads through MiXCR, storing one row per CDR3 protein. The sample includes approximately 130,000 distinct CDR3 sequences, about 24% of them seen just once. The sample consisted of PBMCs, sequenced either directly or after in vitro stimulation (not recorded which). The receptors stem from a human donor in good health (CMV status not recorded). Some clones in this sample may be carry-over from other donors' samples.

V gene TRBV7-4 combines with J gene TRBJ1-2, with D uncertain. This CDR3 spans 14 amino acids. The germline gives CDR1 SGHVT, CDR2 SQSDAQ. The V and J ends lost 2 bases and 4 bases respectively, with 11 bases between them. This CDR3 is CASSLWEVSYGYTF. In nucleotides, the CDR3 is TGTGCCAGCAGCTTATGGGAGGTATCCTATGGCTACACCTTC.

About this clonotype itself: A much larger clone lies one base from this, so it may be a read error. The chain carries TRBV7-2 and TRBJ2-7; TRBD1 is a possible D gene (5 bases). Germline loops: CDR1 SGHTA, CDR2 FQGNSA. The CDR3 is 14 residues long. The CDR3: CASSLRGAAYERYF. CDR3 nucleotide sequence: TGTGCCAGCAGCTTAAGGGGTGCGGCCTACGAGCGGTACTTC.

The chain carries TRBV12-3 or TRBV12-4 and TRBJ1-4, with TRBD1 identical over 7 bases. CDR3 length equals 16 residues. V was clipped by 3 bases and J by 3 bases; unmatched bases: 7. The DNA of the CDR3 is TGTGCCAGCAGTTTTGTACAGGGGTCACCTAATGAAAAACTGTTTTTT. This gives the protein CASSFVQGSPNEKLFF.

This clonotype was detected ten times or more. The chain combines TRBV7-2 with TRBJ2-1, with D possibly being TRBD1 or TRBD2 (5 bases each). Germline CDR1 and CDR2: SGHTA and FQGNSA. This CDR3 is 15 amino acids long. The V end lost 5 bases, the J end lost 2 bases, and 13 bases lay between the germline ends. The CDR3 nucleotides are TGTGCCAGCAGCCCCGGGACGAGTCCCTACAATGAGCAGTTCTTC. It specifies CASSPGTSPYNEQFF.

The chain combines TRBV4-1 with TRBJ2-1; possibly TRBD1 or TRBD2 for D (6 bases each). Trimming removed 4 bases at V and 4 bases at J, with 17 bases between. The germline gives CDR1 MGHRA, CDR2 YSYEKL. This CDR3 is built from 16 residues. CDR3 residues: CASSLSRGQSYNEQFF. Here the CDR3 DNA reads TGCGCCAGCAGCCTCTCCCGGGGGCAGAGTTACAATGAGCAGTTCTTC.

This clonotype has a count of ten or more. The rearrangement joins TRBV7-9 to TRBJ1-3, with D possibly matching TRBD1 (5 bases). This CDR3 has 14 amino acids. Germline V gene lookup returns CDR1 SEHNR and CDR2 FQNEAQ (reference sequence). Trimming shortened V by 4 bases and J by 0 bases, and 7 bases separated the two germline ends. The CDR3 DNA is TGTGCCAGCAGCTACACAGGCTCTGGAAACACCATATATTTT. This codes for CASSYTGSGNTIYF.

This clonotype was observed a few times. The rearrangement joins TRBV6-5 to TRBJ2-7; D is ambiguous. Germline CDR1 reads MNHEY; CDR2 reads SVGAGI. The CDR3 loop spans 14 amino acids. The V gene lost 5 bases and the J gene lost 6 bases, with 17 bases spanning the gap. Here the CDR3 DNA reads TGTGCCAGCAGTCCATCCGGGCACCTGGGCGAGCAGTACTTC. Translating it yields CASSPSGHLGEQYF.

The chain uses TRBV6-1 and TRBJ2-1; D remains ambiguous. V was clipped by 5 bases and J by 9 bases, with 8 bases between them. The CDR3 covers 11 residues. Germline assignment: CDR1 MNHNS and CDR2 SASEGT. CDR3 sequence: CASSRGFEQFF. The CDR3 DNA reads TGTGCCAGCAGTCGTGGATTTGAGCAGTTCTTC.

This chain's CDR3 is CSAPTAASGVDTQYF. CDR3 bases: TGCAGTGCCCCAACCGCAGCCAGCGGGGTAGATACGCAGTATTTT. V is TRBV20-1 and J is TRBJ2-3, with 7 bases matching TRBD2. CDR1 and CDR2 (germline): DFQATT, SNEGSKA (reference sequence). CDR3 size: 15 residues. The ends lost 6 bases at V and 5 bases at J; junction bases unmatched: 14.

In its sample, this clonotype was seen many times. V is TRBV12-3 or TRBV12-4 and J is TRBJ1-1, with D possibly being TRBD1 (6 bases). The V end was cut by 5 bases, the J end by 0 bases, with 19 bases between. The CDR3 extends over 17 amino acids. The CDR3 sequence is CASSHPRGGGMNTEAFF. The CDR3 DNA reads as TGTGCCAGCAGTCACCCTAGAGGGGGGGGGATGAACACTGAAGCTTTCTTT.

The chain combines TRBV7-9 with TRBJ1-4, with D possibly matching TRBD1 (6 bases). V was trimmed by 5 bases and J by 5 bases, leaving 12 bases between them. Germline lookup yields CDR1 SEHNR and CDR2 FQNEAQ (reference sequence). CDR3 length: 14 residues. CDR3 amino acids: CASSQYRDNEKLFF. DNA of the CDR3: TGTGCCAGCAGCCAATACAGGGACAATGAAAAACTGTTTTTT.

This clonotype has just a few counts. This CDR3 reads CASSLTGTMNTEAFF. The CDR3 nucleotides are TGTGCCAGCAGCTTAACCGGGACAATGAACACTGAAGCTTTCTTT. The chain recombines TRBV27 with TRBJ1-1; a possible D gene is TRBD1 (6 bases). There are 15 residues in the CDR3. Trimming removed 6 bases at V and 0 bases at J, with 14 bases between. Germline V CDR1 and CDR2: MNHEY, SMNVEV (reference sequence).

This clonotype was observed many times. The V and J genes are TRBV4-1 and TRBJ2-3, with a weak D call TRBD1 (5 bases). Germline V gene data show CDR1 as MGHRA and CDR2 as YSYEKL. V lost 3 bases and J lost 6, with 13 bases in between. This CDR3 region has 14 residues. CDR3: CASSHQGNRDTQYF. The CDR3 region has the DNA TGCGCCAGCAGCCACCAGGGTAATAGGGATACGCAGTATTTT.

The chain recombines TRBV7-2 with TRBJ1-5, with a possible D match to TRBD1 (5 bases). The germline V and J ends were trimmed by 0 bases and 2 bases, with 11 bases remaining between them. This CDR3 has 16 amino acids. The germline gives CDR1 SGHTA, CDR2 FQGNSA. For the CDR3, the DNA is TGTGCCAGCAGCTTAGCGGGGGGGGTACGCAATCAGCCCCAGCATTTT. Encoded protein: CASSLAGGVRNQPQHF.

In its sample, this clonotype was seen many times. The rearrangement links TRBV12-3 or TRBV12-4 to TRBJ1-2, with D perhaps TRBD1 (5 bases). The CDR3 is made up of 14 amino acids. Trimming took 4 bases from V and 7 from J, leaving 16 bases between them. Here the CDR3 DNA reads TGTGCCAGCAGTTCGGAGGACACGACTATTGGCTACACCTTC. This encodes CASSSEDTTIGYTF.

This clonotype was detected many times. In DNA, the CDR3 is TGTGCCAGCAGCCAAGCCCGGACAGGGGGCACTGAAGCTTTCTTT. Protein: CASSQARTGGTEAFF. The gene calls are TRBV4-2 and TRBJ1-1, with 10 bases fitting TRBD1. Trimming at V came to 1 base and at J to 4 bases, leaving 3 bases not matched to a gene. Per germline, CDR1 LGHNA and CDR2 YNFKEQ. The CDR3 is 15 residues long.

Only one count was recorded for this clonotype. V and J are TRBV30 and TRBJ1-2; 9 nucleotides agree with TRBD1. There are 13 residues in the CDR3. CDR1 is GTSNPN and CDR2 is SVGIG in the germline V gene (reference sequence). Trimming removed 5 bases from V and 3 bases from J; junction bases left unmatched: 4. The CDR3 DNA reads TGTGCCTGGGGACAGGGGCAGCACTATGGCTACACCTTC. It specifies CAWGQGQHYGYTF.

The J gene is TRBJ2-1, the V gene TRBV4-3; possibly TRBD1 or TRBD2 for D (5 bases each). V was pared by 1 base and J by 3 bases, with 19 bases between. The germline gives CDR1 LGHNA, CDR2 YSLEER. The CDR3 is made up of 18 amino acids. The chain's CDR3 is CASSQGIERDLNYNEQFF. The CDR3 DNA reads TGCGCCAGCAGCCAAGGAATCGAACGGGACCTGAACTACAATGAGCAGTTCTTC.

The CDR3 loop reads CASTNPLLQNIQYF. As DNA, the CDR3 is TGTGCCAGCACCAACCCGCTACTGCAAAACATTCAGTACTTC. V usage is TRBV2 and J usage is TRBJ2-4; no firm D call. CDR3 length: 14 residues. Trimming removed 7 bases from V and 5 bases from J, with 15 bases in between. Germline-derived CDR1 and CDR2 are SNHLY and FYNNEI. The whole variable domain, filled in from reference TRBV2 and TRBJ2-4, reads EPEVTQTPSHQVTQMGQEVILRCVPISNHLYFYWYRQILGQKVEFLVSFYNNEISEKSEIFDDQFSVERPDGSNFTLKIRSTKLEDSAMYFCASTNPLLQNIQYFGAGTRLSVL.

This clonotype was recorded a few times. The chain combines TRBV20-1 with TRBJ2-3; TRBD1 matches 8 bases. CDR1 DFQATT and CDR2 SNEGSKA come from the germline V gene (reference sequence). This CDR3 is built from 15 residues. With 6 bases clipped from V and 2 bases from J, the junction kept 10 bases outside the gene matches. This CDR3 is CSATPWGQVTDTQYF. The CDR3 nucleotides are TGCAGTGCAACCCCTTGGGGACAGGTCACAGATACGCAGTATTTT.

This clonotype was found many times. This chain connects TRBV12-3 or TRBV12-4 to TRBJ2-1; maybe TRBD2 (6 bases). CDR3 size: 14 residues. V lost 3 bases, J lost 1 base, and 7 bases lay in between. DNA for the CDR3: TGTGCCAGCAGTTTGGGGGGTTCCTACAATGAGCAGTTCTTC. This translates into CASSLGGSYNEQFF.

V and J are TRBV20-1 and TRBJ2-5; D perhaps matches TRBD2 (6 bases). The CDR3 runs 12 residues. The V end was cut by 6 bases, the J end by 4 bases, with 12 bases between. Germline V lookup: CDR1 DFQATT, CDR2 SNEGSKA (reference sequence). The CDR3: CSAPPGGETQYF. The CDR3 coding sequence is TGCAGTGCCCCCCCCGGGGGAGAGACCCAGTACTTC.

The table lists this clonotype with a few counts. The chain uses TRBV11-2 and TRBJ2-1, with 7 bases aligning to TRBD2. CDR3 size: 16 residues. Germline trimming cut 3 bases from V and 6 bases from J; bases unmatched to any gene: 11. Germline CDR1 and CDR2: SGHAT and FQNNGV. CDR3 sequence: CASSFRAGALPNEQFF. The CDR3 region has the DNA TGTGCCAGCAGCTTCCGGGCGGGAGCCCTACCCAATGAGCAGTTCTTC.

In DNA form, the CDR3 reads TGTGCCACCAAAAAACAGGGGGCAAACATTCAGTACTTC. Translating it yields CATKKQGANIQYF. The rearrangement links TRBV15 to TRBJ2-4, with 9 bases fitting TRBD1. Unmatched junction bases numbered 4, after V lost 7 bases and J lost 6 bases. The CDR3 extends over 13 amino acids. The germline gives CDR1 LNHNV, CDR2 YYDKDF (reference sequence). Full variable domain (outside the CDR3, taken from reference TRBV15 and TRBJ2-4): DAMVIQNPRYQVTQFGKPVTLSCSQTLNHNVMYWYQQKSSQAPKLLFHYYDKDFNNEADTPDNFQSRRPNTSFCFLDIRSPGLGDTAMYLCATKKQGANIQYFGAGTRLSVL.